This TCR beta chain was identified during a study of blood T cell repertoires in COVID-19. This clone is a singleton in its sample. This table comes from immunoSEQ multiplex PCR, and its TCRdb copy is limited to in-frame clones, with some not included. There are 350,000 to 450,000 clones in the sample; approximately 90% occur only once, and about 0.86% lies in the top ten. Sequencing input: PBMCs or T cells enriched from blood (not recorded which). This sequence originates from a woman in her thirties or forties who had been exposed to COVID-19.

CDR3 coding DNA: TGTGCCAGCAGTTTATCAATCGGGGAATACTATGGCTACACCTTC. Its protein is CASSLSIGEYYGYTF. V is TRBV27 and J is TRBJ1-2, with unresolved D. The V and J ends lost 0 bases and 3 bases respectively, with 11 bases between them. Germline CDR1 MNHEY, CDR2 SMNVEV (reference sequence). CDR3 length equals 15 residues.